This TCR beta chain was identified during a study of blood T cells in healthy people across ages. Findings of the study overall: It was the long-lived donors that had more naive CD4+ cells and higher diversity than aged donors. PBMCs that were unsorted prevented a conclusive naive versus antigen-experienced comparison. Unknown CMV status may confound age-related changes in expanded clones.

Germline-derived CDR1 and CDR2 are SQVTM and ANQGSEA. This CDR3 contains 15 residues. Trimming at V came to 3 bases and at J to 4 bases, leaving 9 bases not matched to a gene. As to this clonotype: Its antigen is unidentified.

The authors ran a second PCR of roughly 6 to 12 cycles using a sample-barcoded 5' primer and a J-beta primer mix. TCRdb reprocessed the 5' RACE reads with MiXCR, giving one entry per CDR3 protein. The table has 1.2 million to 1.5 million distinct CDR3 sequences, around 42% seen once. The sample comprised blood. The sequence was collected from a woman aged 18-29 years in good health. The chain recombines TRBV29-1 with TRBJ2-5; TRBD2 matches 9 bases. DNA for the CDR3: TGCAGCGTTGAGGATAGCGGGAGACTGGGAGAGACCCAGTACTTC. It specifies CSVEDSGRLGETQYF.